This is a list of T cell receptor beta chains from one sample in a study of cytotoxic CD8 clonotypes in ibrutinib-treated CLL. TCRdb keeps only in-frame clones here, not all; method: immunoSEQ multiplex PCR. The sample shows fewer than 150,000 clones, around 80% of them seen only once. The sequenced sample was PBMCs, obtained after 24 months of ibrutinib treatment. These TCRs come from a human donor with chronic lymphocytic leukemia. CDR3s include the opening cysteine and the closing phenylalanine or tryptophan. The D gene is left open where the match is weak. Clone size is stated in some rows and not others, as once, few, many or a class when expanded.

DNA: TGTGCCAGCAGCCTTCCTACAGGGAATGGAAACACCATATATTTT
CDR3: CASSLPTGNGNTIYF
size: .
J: TRBJ1-3
D: .
V: TRBV6-9

DNA: TGTGCCAGCAGCTTAGCAGGAGGGGAGGGAGTAGCTTTCTTT
CDR3: CASSLAGGEGVAFF
size: .
J: TRBJ1-1
D: .
V: TRBV7-9

DNA: TGTGCCAGCTCACCCATCGACGTTAACTATGGCTACACCTTC
CDR3: CASSPIDVNYGYTF
size: .
J: TRBJ1-2
D: .
V: TRBV18

DNA: TGTGCCAGCAAGGGACAGCAGGTTTCGCGTGAGCAGTTCTTC
CDR3: CASKGQQVSREQFF
size: .
J: TRBJ2-1
D: TRBD1
V: TRBV11-2

DNA: TGTGCCAGCAGCTTTACAGGGGCTTCCACCTACGAGCAGTACTTC
CDR3: CASSFTGASTYEQYF
size: once
J: TRBJ2-7
D: TRBD1
V: TRBV7-2

DNA: TGTGCCTGGACCAAATTGGGGCGGGGGTACAATGAGCAGTTCTTC
CDR3: CAWTKLGRGYNEQFF
size: .
J: TRBJ2-1
D: TRBD2
V: TRBV30

DNA: TGTGCCAGCACCCGGGGGCTTTTACATGAGCAGTTCTTC
CDR3: CASTRGLLHEQFF
size: .
J: TRBJ2-1
D: .
V: TRBV7-6

DNA: TGTGCCAGCAGCTCCCTAAGACAGGCCGAATACTATGGCTACACCTTC
CDR3: CASSSLRQAEYYGYTF
size: .
J: TRBJ1-2
D: .
V: TRBV7-8

DNA: TGTGCCAGCTCACCATCGAGGGGGCAGGTTGAGACCCAGTACTTC
CDR3: CASSPSRGQVETQYF
size: .
J: TRBJ2-5
D: TRBD1
V: TRBV18

DNA: TGTGCCAGCAGCGACCACAGGGGGCGCGTAAGGACTGAAGCTTTCTTT
CDR3: CASSDHRGRVRTEAFF
size: .
J: TRBJ1-1
D: TRBD1
V: TRBV7-9

DNA: TGTGCCAGCAGCACCCGGAACACTGAAGCTTTCTTT
CDR3: CASSTRNTEAFF
size: .
J: TRBJ1-1
D: .
V: TRBV6-5

DNA: TGCGCCAGCAGCTTGGAGGCAGGACGCGGTCAGCCCCAGCATTTT
CDR3: CASSLEAGRGQPQHF
size: few
J: TRBJ1-5
D: .
V: TRBV5-1

DNA: TGTGCCAGCAGTGGGGTAACTCCAACGCAAGATACGCAGTATTTT
CDR3: CASSGVTPTQDTQYF
size: .
J: TRBJ2-3
D: .
V: TRBV25-1

DNA: TGCGCCAGCAGTGAGAGGGGAAGGGGGCAGGGAGTAGGAGAGCAGTTCTTC
CDR3: CASSERGRGQGVGEQFF
size: .
J: TRBJ2-1
D: TRBD1
V: TRBV10-1

DNA: TGTGCCAGCAGCTTAGGGCAGAATGAAAAACTGTTTTTT
CDR3: CASSLGQNEKLFF
size: .
J: TRBJ1-4
D: .
V: TRBV7-8

DNA: TGTGCCTGGAAGATGCAGGGTGAAGAAAAACTGTTTTTT
CDR3: CAWKMQGEEKLFF
size: .
J: TRBJ1-4
D: .
V: TRBV30

DNA: TGTGCCAGCAGCTCCCGGTGGGGGGGTATGGAGCAGTTCTTC
CDR3: CASSSRWGGMEQFF
size: .
J: TRBJ2-1
D: TRBD2
V: TRBV11-2

DNA: TGTGCCAGCAGCAGTCCCGGGACAGGGAATTCCTACTTC
CDR3: CASSSPGTGNSYF
size: .
J: TRBJ2-5
D: TRBD1
V: TRBV5-5

DNA: TGTGCCAGCAGCTTAAACCAGGGTGGCGCAGATACGCAGTATTTT
CDR3: CASSLNQGGADTQYF
size: .
J: TRBJ2-3
D: .
V: TRBV5-4

DNA: TGTGCCAGCAGTGGGACTCAGGGGGCGATCAATCCTCCCTGGGGAAACACCATATATTTT
CDR3: CASSGTQGAINPPWGNTIYF
size: .
J: TRBJ1-3
D: TRBD1
V: TRBV6-1

DNA: TGTGCCAGCACTTACCTACGCGGGGAGCTGTTTTTT
CDR3: CASTYLRGELFF
size: .
J: TRBJ2-2
D: .
V: TRBV6-5

DNA: TGTGCCAGCAGCGACGGGACAGGGTTTAATAATTCACCCCTCCACTTT
CDR3: CASSDGTGFNNSPLHF
size: .
J: TRBJ1-6
D: TRBD1
V: TRBV5-5

DNA: TGTGCCTGGAGGGGGGACAGGGGAGACCAGCCCCAGCATTTT
CDR3: CAWRGDRGDQPQHF
size: .
J: TRBJ1-5
D: TRBD1
V: TRBV30

DNA: TGTGCCAGCGGACGGGACAGGGTGAACACTGAAGCTTTCTTT
CDR3: CASGRDRVNTEAFF
size: .
J: TRBJ1-1
D: TRBD1
V: TRBV11-2

DNA: TGTGCCAGCAGCCAGACAGGGGGGTCACCCCTCCACTTT
CDR3: CASSQTGGSPLHF
size: medium-sized
J: TRBJ1-6
D: TRBD1
V: TRBV14

DNA: TGTGCCAGCAGCTTAACGGGGGCCTACAATGAGCAGTTCTTC
CDR3: CASSLTGAYNEQFF
size: once
J: TRBJ2-1
D: .
V: TRBV5-4

DNA: TGTGCCAGCAGGCAAGCCGGTTACCAGCCCCAGCATTTT
CDR3: CASRQAGYQPQHF
size: .
J: TRBJ1-5
D: .
V: TRBV2

DNA: TGTGCCAGCAGCCCCAGCGGGGGTTGGGGAACTGAAGCTTTCTTT
CDR3: CASSPSGGWGTEAFF
size: .
J: TRBJ1-1
D: .
V: TRBV9

DNA: TGCGCCAGCAGCTTGGACGGGTCGGGTGGCTACACCTTC
CDR3: CASSLDGSGGYTF
size: once
J: TRBJ1-2
D: .
V: TRBV5-1

DNA: TGTGCCAGCAGGCGGACAGGGGGTAGTGAGCAGTTCTTC
CDR3: CASRRTGGSEQFF
size: .
J: TRBJ2-1
D: TRBD1
V: TRBV27

DNA: TGTGCCAGCAGCCGAGGTCCTAACTATGGCTACACCTTC
CDR3: CASSRGPNYGYTF
size: .
J: TRBJ1-2
D: .
V: TRBV5-8

DNA: TGTGCCAGCAGCTTTCAGGGGGCCGGTTCACCCCTCCACTTT
CDR3: CASSFQGAGSPLHF
size: .
J: TRBJ1-6
D: TRBD1
V: TRBV5-4

DNA: TGTGCCAGCACCGCCTCGGGTGTTAGAGAGACCCAGTACTTC
CDR3: CASTASGVRETQYF
size: .
J: TRBJ2-5
D: .
V: TRBV21-1

DNA: TGTGCCAGCAGTTTACGGGGACCCGCTTGGGAGCAGTACTTC
CDR3: CASSLRGPAWEQYF
size: .
J: TRBJ2-5
D: .
V: TRBV27

DNA: TGTGCCAGCAGCGTCCGGGCGACATCGAACACCGGGGAGCTGTTTTTT
CDR3: CASSVRATSNTGELFF
size: .
J: TRBJ2-2
D: .
V: TRBV7-8

DNA: TGTGCCAGCGCCGCCCTGGAAGAGACCCAGTACTTC
CDR3: CASAALEETQYF
size: .
J: TRBJ2-5
D: .
V: TRBV7-2

DNA: TGCGCCAGCAGCCAACGGAGCGGGGGGACCTCCACCGGGGAGCTGTTTTTT
CDR3: CASSQRSGGTSTGELFF
size: .
J: TRBJ2-2
D: TRBD2
V: TRBV5-1

DNA: TGTGCCAGCAGTCCGGTAGCGGGGGATGTGTGGGGCACAGATACGCAGTATTTT
CDR3: CASSPVAGDVWGTDTQYF
size: .
J: TRBJ2-3
D: TRBD2
V: TRBV28

DNA: TGTGCCAGCTCGGGTGATGTGAACACTGAAGCTTTCTTT
CDR3: CASSGDVNTEAFF
size: .
J: TRBJ1-1
D: .
V: TRBV18

DNA: TGTGCCAGCAGCACCGAACTCAAGGGAACAGTGAGAAGAGATACGCAGTATTTT
CDR3: CASSTELKGTVRRDTQYF
size: .
J: TRBJ2-3
D: .
V: TRBV11-2

DNA: TGTGCTAGTGGTTTGGGGACAGGGGACGATGAGCAGTTCTTC
CDR3: CASGLGTGDDEQFF
size: .
J: TRBJ2-1
D: TRBD1
V: TRBV12-5

DNA: TGTGCCAGTAGTTCTAGAGGGGCCTCCCGGGCCACAGATACGCAGTATTTT
CDR3: CASSSRGASRATDTQYF
size: .
J: TRBJ2-3
D: .
V: TRBV19

DNA: TGCGCCAGCAGCTTGGAGGTTGGTAGCAATCAGCCCCAGCATTTT
CDR3: CASSLEVGSNQPQHF
size: .
J: TRBJ1-5
D: .
V: TRBV5-1

DNA: TGTGCCAGCCGCAGGGGATCGGGGACAGATACGCAGTATTTT
CDR3: CASRRGSGTDTQYF
size: .
J: TRBJ2-3
D: .
V: TRBV28